One sample yielded the 14 T cell receptor beta chains listed below, sequenced in a study of radiation and T cells in renal cell carcinoma. Noted time point: blood 4 weeks post-SBRT, at nephrectomy. As to treatment: 15 Gy SBRT to primary tumor, nephrectomy 4 weeks later. Clones were sequenced by immunoSEQ multiplex PCR, and TCRdb holds only the in-frame ones, with some missing. The data hold around 180,000 clones, with about 88% observed a single time. The sequenced sample was blood, obtained from a patient whose treatment included radiotherapy and nephrectomy. The receptor set was obtained from a woman in her forties or fifties with renal cell carcinoma.

This sequence joins TRBV19 and TRBJ2-7; 7 nucleotides line up with TRBD1. This CDR3 is built from 13 residues. CDR1 is LNHDA, CDR2 SQIVND, per germline (reference sequence). With V trimmed by 4 bases and J by 2 bases, 2 bases remained unmatched. The CDR3 nucleotides read TGTGCCAGTAGTAGGACAGGAACCTACGAGCAGTACTTC. Amino acids: CASSRTGTYEQYF.

The chain recombines TRBV6-1 with TRBJ2-5, with D uncertain. The CDR3 totals 13 residues. Between the trimmed V and J ends, which lost 8 bases and 0 bases, there was a span of 10 bases. Germline V gives CDR1 MNHNS, CDR2 SASEGT. The CDR3 bases are TGTGCCAGCGACTCATTGTACCAAGAGACCCAGTACTTC. Its protein product is CASDSLYQETQYF.

Points on this clone: This may stem from a read error, because a much larger clone lies one nucleotide away. The chain employs TRBV7-2 and TRBJ1-2; 9 nucleotides line up with TRBD1. There are 14 residues in the CDR3. The V segment lost 5 bases and the J segment 2 bases; nucleotides outside the gene matches: 3. Germline lookup yields CDR1 SGHTA and CDR2 FQGNSA. The CDR3 sequence is CASSTGTGNYGYTF. CDR3 nucleotides: TGTGCCAGCAGCACAGGGACAGGGAACTATGGCTACACCTTC.

The rearrangement uses TRBV5-1 and TRBJ1-1, with TRBD1 as a possible D gene (5 bases). Germline-derived CDR1 and CDR2 are SGHRS and YFSETQ. The CDR3 has 13 amino acids. Trimming removed 1 base from V and 7 bases from J, with 11 bases in between. The DNA of the CDR3 is TGCGCCAGCAGCTTGAATGACAGAGTTGAAGCTTTCTTT. Translating it yields CASSLNDRVEAFF. The full variable domain, its missing parts supplied by reference TRBV5-1 and TRBJ1-1, is KAGVTQTPRYLIKTRGQQVTLSCSPISGHRSVSWYQQTPGQGLQFLFEYFSETQRNKGNFPGRFSGRQFSNSRSEMNVSTLELGDSALYLCASSLNDRVEAFFGQGTRLTVV.

V usage is TRBV5-1 and J usage is TRBJ1-2; TRBD1 matches at 8 bases. The J segment lost 8 bases and the V segment lost 3 bases, leaving 12 bases of the junction unmatched. This CDR3 has 15 amino acids. Germline CDR1 and CDR2: SGHRS and YFSETQ. In DNA, the CDR3 is TGCGCCAGCAGCTGGTCAGGGCAGGGGGCCGGAGGCTACACCTTC. It translates to CASSWSGQGAGGYTF. Supplemented by reference TRBV5-1 and TRBJ1-2, the full variable domain reads KAGVTQTPRYLIKTRGQQVTLSCSPISGHRSVSWYQQTPGQGLQFLFEYFSETQRNKGNFPGRFSGRQFSNSRSEMNVSTLELGDSALYLCASSWSGQGAGGYTFGSGTRLTVV.

The chain combines TRBV29-1 with TRBJ2-3; the D gene could be TRBD1 or TRBD2 (5 bases each). This CDR3 has 15 amino acids. The V and J ends lost 5 bases and 1 base respectively, with 16 bases between them. Looked up from germline, CDR1 is SQVTM and CDR2 is ANQGSEA. The CDR3 bases are TGCAGCGTTAAAGGGGACGCCCGGGGCACAGATACGCAGTATTTT. It encodes CSVKGDARGTDTQYF.

CDR3 in amino acids: CAWSGGAGSSSSNSPLHF. CDR3 DNA: TGTGCCTGGAGTGGGGGGGCAGGGAGCAGCTCGTCGAATTCACCCCTCCACTTT. The chain links TRBV30 to TRBJ1-6; possibly TRBD1 for D (6 bases). The CDR3 loop spans 18 amino acids. The V end was cut by 1 base, the J end by 7 bases, with 23 bases between. Germline V lookup: CDR1 GTSNPN, CDR2 SVGIG (reference sequence).

This chain uses TRBV6-5 with TRBJ1-1; 8 bases map to TRBD1. In germline, CDR1 is MNHEY, CDR2 SVGAGI. CDR3 length: 14 residues. J gave up 3 bases and V 2 bases, and 2 bases lay outside the gene matches. CDR3 sequence reads: CASSYLDRDTEAFF. Here the CDR3 DNA reads TGTGCCAGCAGTTACCTGGACAGGGACACTGAAGCTTTCTTT.

The chain is built from TRBV5-1 and TRBJ1-3, with 7 bases aligning to TRBD1. The CDR3 extends over 18 amino acids. The V segment lost 0 bases and the J segment 0 bases; nucleotides outside the gene matches: 9. The germline V gene has CDR1 SGHRS and CDR2 YFSETQ. CDR3 loop: CASSLERQGIASGNTIYF. CDR3 bases: TGCGCCAGCAGCTTGGAGCGACAGGGCATTGCCTCTGGAAACACCATATATTTT.

The chain recombines TRBV19 with TRBJ2-3; TRBD2 agrees at 15 bases. J gave up 3 bases and V 8 bases, and 9 bases lay outside the gene matches. CDR1 and CDR2 from the germline V gene are LNHDA and SQIVND (reference sequence). The CDR3 contains 17 residues. The CDR3 protein is CASSTGLAGGRTDTQYF. Here the CDR3 DNA reads TGTGCCAGTTCCACGGGACTAGCGGGGGGTAGGACAGATACGCAGTATTTT.

This chain uses TRBV7-3 with TRBJ2-3, with D possibly matching TRBD2 (6 bases). V was shortened by 3 bases and J by 0 bases, with 10 bases between the two germline ends. Germline lookup yields CDR1 SGHTA and CDR2 FQGTGA. The CDR3 is 15 amino acids. The CDR3 is CASSFPGLSTDTQYF. The CDR3 DNA is TGTGCCAGCAGCTTCCCGGGACTTAGCACAGATACGCAGTATTTT.

The chain employs TRBV10-3 and TRBJ2-1; 9 bases fit TRBD1. V dropped 6 bases and J dropped 8; count of bases not matched to a gene: 8. This CDR3 has 14 residues. The germline V gene encodes CDR1 ENHRY and CDR2 SYGVKD. CDR3 sequence reads: CAIRAGTGLDEQFF. CDR3 coding DNA: TGTGCCATCAGAGCCGGGACAGGGCTGGATGAGCAGTTCTTC.

The chain employs TRBV6-1 and TRBJ2-1; D is undetermined. Germline V gene sequence: CDR1 MNHNS, CDR2 SASEGT. V lost 1 base, J lost 5 bases, and 6 bases lay in between. CDR3 length: 13 amino acids. The CDR3 DNA sequence: TGTGCCAGCAGTGAAGACCCGCACAATGAGCAGTTCTTC. Translation: CASSEDPHNEQFF.

This chain joins TRBV9 and TRBJ2-3; 10 nucleotides agree with TRBD2. The CDR3 runs to 16 residues. Germline trimming cut 4 bases from V and 5 bases from J; bases unmatched to any gene: 10. Germline CDR1 is SGDLS and CDR2 is YYNGEE. The DNA of the CDR3 is TGTGCCAGCAGCTTAGAGCGGGGGGGCCTTTTAGATACGCAGTATTTT. Translating it yields CASSLERGGLLDTQYF.